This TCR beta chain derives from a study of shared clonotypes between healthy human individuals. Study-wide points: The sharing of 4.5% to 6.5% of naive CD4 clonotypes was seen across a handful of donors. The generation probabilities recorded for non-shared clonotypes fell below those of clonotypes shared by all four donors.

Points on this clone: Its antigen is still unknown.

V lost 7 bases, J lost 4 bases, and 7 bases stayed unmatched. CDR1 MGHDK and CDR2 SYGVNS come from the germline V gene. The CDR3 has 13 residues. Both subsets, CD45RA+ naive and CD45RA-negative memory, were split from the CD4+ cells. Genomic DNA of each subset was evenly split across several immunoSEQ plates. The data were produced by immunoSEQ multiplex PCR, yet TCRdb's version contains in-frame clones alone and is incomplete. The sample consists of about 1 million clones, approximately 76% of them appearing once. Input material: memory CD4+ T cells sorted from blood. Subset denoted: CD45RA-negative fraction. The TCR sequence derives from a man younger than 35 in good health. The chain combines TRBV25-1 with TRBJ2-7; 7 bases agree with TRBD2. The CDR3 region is CASKPSGTYEQYF. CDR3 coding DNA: TGTGCCAGCAAGCCTAGCGGAACATACGAGCAGTACTTC.